A single T cell receptor beta chain is shown here with its context. The data are from a study of identical twins. A single record per CDR3 protein comes from TCRdb applying MiXCR to the 5' RACE reads. The sample has 1.5 million to 2 million distinct CDR3 sequences, about 30% seen once; the top ten hold about 0.3%. Germline V CDR1 and CDR2: MDHEN, SYDVKM. The ends were cut back, 8 bases at V and 3 bases at J, with 11 bases in the middle. The CDR3 length is 12 residues. This rearrangement joins TRBV28 to TRBJ2-7; no reliable D call. Sequencing was carried out using cord blood. This receptor was identified in a newborn girl in good health. The CDR3 region has the DNA TGTGCCAGCGGGGAAGGATACTACGAGCAGTACTTC. Protein product: CASGEGYYEQYF.